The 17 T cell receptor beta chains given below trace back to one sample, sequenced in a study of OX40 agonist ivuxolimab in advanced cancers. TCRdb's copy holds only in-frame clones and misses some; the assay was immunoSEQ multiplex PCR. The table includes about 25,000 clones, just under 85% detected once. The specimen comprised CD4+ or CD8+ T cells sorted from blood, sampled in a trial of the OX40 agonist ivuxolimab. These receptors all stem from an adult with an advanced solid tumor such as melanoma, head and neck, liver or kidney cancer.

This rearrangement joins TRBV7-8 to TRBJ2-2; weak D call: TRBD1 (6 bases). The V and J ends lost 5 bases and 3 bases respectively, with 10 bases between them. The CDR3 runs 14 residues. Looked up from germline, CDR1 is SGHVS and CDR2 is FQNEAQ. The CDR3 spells CASSPRGYTGELFF. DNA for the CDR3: TGTGCCAGCAGCCCCAGGGGATACACCGGGGAGCTGTTTTTT. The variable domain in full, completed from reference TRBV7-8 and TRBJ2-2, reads GAGVSQSPRYKVAKRGQDVALRCDPISGHVSLFWYQQALGQGPEFLTYFQNEAQLDKSGLPSDRFFAERPEGSVSTLKIQRTQQEDSAVYLCASSPRGYTGELFFGEGSRLTVL.

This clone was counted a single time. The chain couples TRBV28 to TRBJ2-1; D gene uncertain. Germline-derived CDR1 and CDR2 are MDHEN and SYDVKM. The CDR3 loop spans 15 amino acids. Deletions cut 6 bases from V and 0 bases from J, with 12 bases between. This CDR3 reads CASRTTSSSYNEQFF. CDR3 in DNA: TGTGCCAGCAGGACAACTTCCAGCTCCTACAATGAGCAGTTCTTC.

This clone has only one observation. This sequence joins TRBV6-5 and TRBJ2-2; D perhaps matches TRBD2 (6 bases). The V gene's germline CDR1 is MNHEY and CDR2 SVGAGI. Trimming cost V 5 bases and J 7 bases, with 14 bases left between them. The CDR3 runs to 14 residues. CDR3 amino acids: CASSGGTQGGELFF. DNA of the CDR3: TGTGCCAGCAGTGGCGGGACTCAGGGCGGGGAGCTGTTTTTT.

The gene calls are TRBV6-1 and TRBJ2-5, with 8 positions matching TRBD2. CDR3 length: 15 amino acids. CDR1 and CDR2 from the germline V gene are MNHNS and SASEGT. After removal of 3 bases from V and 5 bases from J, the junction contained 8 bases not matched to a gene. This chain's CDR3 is CASSEEREIVETQYF. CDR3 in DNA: TGTGCCAGCAGTGAGGAGCGGGAGATCGTTGAGACCCAGTACTTC.

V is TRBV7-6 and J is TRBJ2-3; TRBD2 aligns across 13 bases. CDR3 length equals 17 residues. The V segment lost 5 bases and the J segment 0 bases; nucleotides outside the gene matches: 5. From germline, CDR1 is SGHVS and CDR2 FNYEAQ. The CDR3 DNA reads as TGTGCCAGCAGCCCCGGGACTAGCGGGGCAAGCACAGATACGCAGTATTTT. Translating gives CASSPGTSGASTDTQYF.

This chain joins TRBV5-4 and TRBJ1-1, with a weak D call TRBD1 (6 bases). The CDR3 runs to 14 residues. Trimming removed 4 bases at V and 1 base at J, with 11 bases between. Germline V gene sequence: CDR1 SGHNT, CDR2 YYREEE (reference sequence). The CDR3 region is CASSPGAGNTEAFF. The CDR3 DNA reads TGTGCCAGCAGCCCGGGGGCCGGGAACACTGAAGCTTTCTTT.

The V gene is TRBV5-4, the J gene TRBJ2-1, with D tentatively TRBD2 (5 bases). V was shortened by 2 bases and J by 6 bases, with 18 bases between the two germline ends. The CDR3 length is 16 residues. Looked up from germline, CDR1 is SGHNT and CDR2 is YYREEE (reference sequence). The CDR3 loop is CASSLALAGLRNEQFF. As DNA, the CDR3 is TGTGCCAGCAGCTTAGCCCTCGCGGGCCTCCGCAATGAGCAGTTCTTC.

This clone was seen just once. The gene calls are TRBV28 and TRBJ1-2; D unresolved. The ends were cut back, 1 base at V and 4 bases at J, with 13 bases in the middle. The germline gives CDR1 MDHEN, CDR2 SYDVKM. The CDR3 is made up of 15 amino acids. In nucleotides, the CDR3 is TGTGCCAGCAGTTTATATTCGAGCCTAGCCTATGGCTACACCTTC. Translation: CASSLYSSLAYGYTF.

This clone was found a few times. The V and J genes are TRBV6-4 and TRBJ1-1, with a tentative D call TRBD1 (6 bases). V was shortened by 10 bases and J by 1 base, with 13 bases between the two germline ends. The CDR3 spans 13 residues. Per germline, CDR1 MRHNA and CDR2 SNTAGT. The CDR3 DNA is TGTGCCACCTCAGAGGGGGAGAACACTGAAGCTTTCTTT. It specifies CATSEGENTEAFF.

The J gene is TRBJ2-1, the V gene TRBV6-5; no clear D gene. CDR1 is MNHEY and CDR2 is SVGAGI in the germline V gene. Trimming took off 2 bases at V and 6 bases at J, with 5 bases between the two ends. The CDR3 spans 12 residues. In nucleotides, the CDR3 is TGTGCCAGCAGTTACGGTGGCAATGAGCAGTTCTTC. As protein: CASSYGGNEQFF.

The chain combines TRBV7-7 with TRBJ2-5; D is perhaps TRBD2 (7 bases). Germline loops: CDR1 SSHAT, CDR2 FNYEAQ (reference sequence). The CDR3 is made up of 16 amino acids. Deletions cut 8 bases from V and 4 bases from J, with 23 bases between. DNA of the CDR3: TGTGCCAGCCAGCGGGAAGCAGGGGACACAGTAGAGACCCAGTACTTC. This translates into CASQREAGDTVETQYF.

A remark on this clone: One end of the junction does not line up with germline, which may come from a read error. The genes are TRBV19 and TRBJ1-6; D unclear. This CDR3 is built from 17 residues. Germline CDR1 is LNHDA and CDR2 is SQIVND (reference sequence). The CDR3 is CASTLFGFIGNNSPLHF. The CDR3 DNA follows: TGTGCCAGTACTTTGTTTGGTTTCATCGGGAATAATTCACCCCTCCATTTT.

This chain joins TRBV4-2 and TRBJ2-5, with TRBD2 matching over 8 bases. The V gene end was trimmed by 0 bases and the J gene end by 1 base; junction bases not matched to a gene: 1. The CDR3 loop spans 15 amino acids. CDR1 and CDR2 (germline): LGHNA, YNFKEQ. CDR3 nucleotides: TGTGCCAGCAGCCAAGATCGGGGGGGCCAAGAGACCCAGTACTTC. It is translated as CASSQDRGGQETQYF.

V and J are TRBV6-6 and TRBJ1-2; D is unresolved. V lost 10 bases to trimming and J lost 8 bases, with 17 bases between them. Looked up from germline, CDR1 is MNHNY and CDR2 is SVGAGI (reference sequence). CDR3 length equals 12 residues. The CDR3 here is CATRLLTQGYTF. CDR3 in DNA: TGTGCCACCCGCCTCCTAACGCAGGGCTACACCTTC.

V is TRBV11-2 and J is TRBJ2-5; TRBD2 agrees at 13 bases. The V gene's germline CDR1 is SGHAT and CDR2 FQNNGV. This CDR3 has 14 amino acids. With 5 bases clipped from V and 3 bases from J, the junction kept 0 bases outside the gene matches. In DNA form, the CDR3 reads TGTGCCAGCAGCACTAGCGGGGGGGAAGAGACCCAGTACTTC. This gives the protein CASSTSGGEETQYF. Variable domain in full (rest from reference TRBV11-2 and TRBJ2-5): EAGVAQSPRYKIIEKRQSVAFWCNPISGHATLYWYQQILGQGPKLLIQFQNNGVVDDSQLPKDRFSAERLKGVDSTLKIQPAKLEDSAVYLCASSTSGGEETQYFGPGTRLLVL.

The CDR3 sequence is CASSELGDRGETGELFF. The CDR3 DNA reads as TGTGCCAGCAGTGAATTAGGGGACAGGGGTGAAACCGGGGAGCTGTTTTTT. This chain uses TRBV6-1 with TRBJ2-2; TRBD1 matches 10 bases. This CDR3 has 17 amino acids. Trimming removed 2 bases from V and 5 bases from J; junction bases left unmatched: 8. In germline, CDR1 is MNHNS, CDR2 SASEGT.

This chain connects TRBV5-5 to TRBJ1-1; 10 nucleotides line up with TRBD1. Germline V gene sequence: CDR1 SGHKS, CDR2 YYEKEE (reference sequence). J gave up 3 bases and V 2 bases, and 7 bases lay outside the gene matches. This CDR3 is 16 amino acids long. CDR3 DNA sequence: TGTGCCAGCAGCTTCACGGGACAGGGGAGGGACACTGAAGCTTTCTTT. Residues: CASSFTGQGRDTEAFF.